A single sample gave rise to the 8 T cell receptor beta chains below, sequenced in a study of early T cells in non-severe SARS-CoV-2 infection. Using its own MiXCR run on the 5' RACE reads, TCRdb lists one record per CDR3 protein. The sample carries roughly 71,000 distinct CDR3 sequences, approximately 13% recorded once. The sample comprised whole blood. All receptors derive from an adult who was a healthcare worker with PCR-confirmed SARS-CoV-2 infection or an uninfected control (not recorded which).

This sequence joins TRBV12-3 or TRBV12-4 and TRBJ2-3; D call uncertain. This CDR3 is 16 amino acids long. Trimming left V 5 bases short and J 4 bases short, with 19 bases between. The CDR3: CASSPITPLGPDTQYF. In nucleotides, the CDR3 is TGTGCCAGCAGTCCCATCACCCCCCTTGGCCCAGATACGCAGTATTTT.

This clonotype was found many times. This chain links TRBV5-1 with TRBJ2-3; D is unclear. This CDR3 spans 12 amino acids. CDR1 is SGHRS, CDR2 YFSETQ, per germline. Trimming cost V 5 bases and J 0 bases, with 4 bases left between them. CDR3 coding DNA: TGCGCCAGCAGAGAGAGCACAGATACGCAGTATTTT. This encodes CASRESTDTQYF.

This clonotype was seen at least ten times. The rearrangement links TRBV5-1 to TRBJ2-3, with TRBD1 matching 9 bases. V trimming: 1 base; J trimming: 6 bases; junction bases outside the gene matches: 12. The CDR3 contains 17 residues. Germline V gives CDR1 SGHRS, CDR2 YFSETQ. Here the CDR3 DNA reads TGCGCCAGCAGCTTGACCCCCGGACAGGGGTCCGGGGATACGCAGTATTTT. This gives the protein CASSLTPGQGSGDTQYF.

The rearrangement uses TRBV30 and TRBJ1-3; D remains ambiguous. Trimming removed 1 base from V and 0 bases from J, with 10 bases in between. In germline, CDR1 is GTSNPN, CDR2 SVGIG (reference sequence). This CDR3 is 15 amino acids long. As DNA, the CDR3 is TGTGCCTGGAGTGCCCAAGCGAGCTCTGGAAACACCATATATTTT. Translating it yields CAWSAQASSGNTIYF. Drawing the rest from reference TRBV30 and TRBJ1-3, the complete variable domain is SQTIHQWPATLVQPVGSPLSLECTVEGTSNPNLYWYRQAAGRGLQLLFYSVGIGQISSEVPQNLSASRPQDRQFILSSKKLLLSDSGFYLCAWSAQASSGNTIYFGEGSWLTVV.

The rearrangement links TRBV5-1 to TRBJ2-2; D ambiguous. Trimming took off 4 bases at V and 1 base at J, with 8 bases between the two ends. The CDR3 totals 14 residues. Germline V lookup: CDR1 SGHRS, CDR2 YFSETQ. The DNA for the CDR3 is TGCGCCAGCAGCATTCCGGGGAACACCGGGGAGCTGTTTTTT. The encoded protein is CASSIPGNTGELFF.

DNA of the CDR3: TGTGCCAGCAGTGAAGGGCATCGGGGAGGGGACTATGGCTACACCTTC. It yields the protein CASSEGHRGGDYGYTF. V usage is TRBV2 and J usage is TRBJ1-2; perhaps TRBD1 as D (5 bases). The CDR3 is made up of 16 amino acids. Trimming left V 1 base short and J 3 bases short, with 15 bases between. The germline gives CDR1 SNHLY, CDR2 FYNNEI.

This clonotype occurred many times. J is TRBJ1-2 and V is TRBV7-2, with D hard to call. In germline, CDR1 is SGHTA, CDR2 FQGNSA. CDR3 length: 14 amino acids. V shed 7 bases and J shed 4 bases, with 16 bases lying between them. In nucleotides, the CDR3 is TGTGCCAGCATAGAGGCCGGGCGCGGCTATGGCTACACCTTC. This encodes CASIEAGRGYGYTF.

This clonotype showed up many times. This chain connects TRBV12-3 or TRBV12-4 to TRBJ2-1; D may be TRBD2 (6 bases). The CDR3 contains 15 residues. V lost 6 bases and J lost 1, with 13 bases in between. The CDR3 sequence: CASRPGGTSYNEQFF. CDR3 coding DNA: TGTGCCAGCAGACCGGGCGGGACGTCCTACAATGAGCAGTTCTTC.